This T cell receptor (beta chain) was obtained from a study of shared clonotypes between healthy human individuals. This clone has more than one count but fewer than ten. Its antigen is not known. The study's findings and limits: How much donors shared clonotypes was expected to be affected by sequencing depth.

CDR3 length: 16 residues. CDR1 is SGHTA, CDR2 FQGNSA, per germline. Trimming took off 5 bases at V and 1 base at J, with 18 bases between the two ends. TCRdb's copy holds only in-frame clones and misses some; the assay was immunoSEQ multiplex PCR. The sample includes millions of clones, approximately 94% of them seen just once. The chain joins TRBV7-2 to TRBJ2-7; no clear D. Input material: naive CD4+ T cells sorted from blood. Subset given: CD45RA+ positively selected. The TCR sequence derives from a man aged 18 to 29 in good health. CDR3 DNA: TGTGCCAGCAGCCCCCCCCCTTGGCAGGAATCCTACGAGCAGTACTTC. This gives the protein CASSPPPWQESYEQYF.